This TCR beta chain was recovered during a study of blood T cells in healthy people across ages. V lost 6 bases and J lost 4, with 16 bases in between. From germline, CDR1 is MDHEN and CDR2 SYDVKM. The CDR3 has 15 amino acids. Primers used in a second PCR of roughly 7 to 12 cycles were a sample-barcoded 5' primer and a J-beta primer mix. Tagging of each cDNA molecule was performed by a template-switch adaptor with 12 random nucleotides. TCRdb processed the 5' RACE reads anew with MiXCR; each CDR3 protein has one entry. There are some 640,000 distinct CDR3 sequences in the sample; 45% to 50% occur only once, and roughly 34% lies in the top ten. Total RNA amounts of at least 5.5 micrograms were extracted per sample. This clonotype showed up just a few times.

This TCR was sampled from a woman aged 55-69 years in good health. The sequencing input was blood. This chain connects TRBV28 to TRBJ2-1; D is undetermined. CDR3 DNA sequence: TGTGCCAGCAGGGACGGTCCTTTGGGATACAATGAGCAGTTCTTC. It is translated as CASRDGPLGYNEQFF.